This is a list of T cell receptor beta chains from one sample in a study of cytomegalovirus exposure and HLA in healthy donors. Profiling relied on immunoSEQ multiplex PCR, and the TCRdb table lists in-frame clones only, not all of them. The data contain 110,000 to 150,000 clones, about three quarters of them singletons. Sequenced sample: PBMCs. The receptors originated from a male donor in good health and CMV-seropositive. Both conserved end residues are part of each CDR3. D genes are given only for firm matches. Only part of the rows carry a size: once, few, many, or a class if the clone is expanded.

-	TRBD1	TRBV11-2	TRBJ1-1	CASSFRRDRRLPEAFF	TGTGCCAGCAGCTTTCGCCGGGACAGGAGACTTCCTGAAGCTTTCTTT
few	-	TRBV6-5	TRBJ1-2	CASSLSSGLNGYTF	TGTGCCAGCAGTTTGTCTTCAGGGCTTAATGGCTACACCTTC
-	-	TRBV13	TRBJ2-3	CASSWGPATDTQYF	TGTGCCAGCAGCTGGGGGCCCGCCACAGATACGCAGTATTTT
-	TRBD2	TRBV19	TRBJ2-2	CASSIAGGLTGELFF	TGTGCCAGTAGCATCGCGGGGGGCCTCACCGGGGAGCTGTTTTTT
-	TRBD2	TRBV6-6	TRBJ2-7	CASSRLAGVDEQYF	TGTGCCAGCAGTCGACTAGCGGGAGTGGACGAGCAGTACTTC
-	TRBD2	TRBV7-3	TRBJ2-5	CASSRSGGETQYF	TGTGCCAGCAGCCGTAGCGGGGGGGAGACCCAGTACTTC
-	-	TRBV11-2	TRBJ1-2	CASSLSGSAGDGYTF	TGTGCCAGCAGCTTGTCAGGGTCGGCGGGGGATGGCTACACCTTC
-	-	TRBV28	TRBJ2-7	CASSSLSYEQYF	TGTGCCAGCAGTTCTCTCTCCTACGAGCAGTACTTC
-	TRBD1	TRBV4-3	TRBJ1-4	CASSQNGQGVEKLFF	TGCGCCAGCAGCCAAAACGGACAGGGTGTCGAAAAACTGTTTTTT
-	-	TRBV7-9	TRBJ2-5	CASSLERYQETQYF	TGTGCCAGCAGCCTTGAACGGTACCAAGAGACCCAGTACTTC
-	TRBD2	TRBV5-1	TRBJ2-5	CASSSGTSGGEAQYF	TGCGCCAGCAGCTCCGGGACTAGCGGGGGGGAGGCCCAGTACTTC
-	TRBD2	TRBV6-1	TRBJ2-1	CASSDRSGSRLEQFF	TGTGCCAGCAGTGATCGTAGCGGGAGTCGGCTAGAGCAGTTCTTC
-	TRBD2	TRBV7-6	TRBJ2-3	CASSLGLAGAADTQYF	TGTGCCAGCAGCTTAGGACTAGCGGGAGCGGCAGATACGCAGTATTTT
-	-	TRBV10-3	TRBJ2-2	CAISVRSGELFF	TGTGCCATCAGCGTCCGGAGCGGGGAGCTGTTTTTT
-	TRBD1	TRBV7-9	TRBJ1-2	CASSLGGDRFYGYTF	TGTGCCAGCAGCTTGGGCGGGGACAGGTTCTATGGCTACACCTTC
-	-	TRBV29-1	TRBJ1-1	CSVVSVTEAFF	TGCAGCGTTGTCTCGGTGACTGAAGCTTTCTTT
few	-	TRBV7-2	TRBJ1-5	CASSPESNQPQHF	TGTGCCAGCAGCCCCGAGAGCAATCAGCCCCAGCATTTT